This entry features one TCR beta chain sequence. Participants, patients aged 18 to 65, had newly diagnosed hyperthyroidism with a duration under 2 months. Fresh 10 ml peripheral blood yielded PBMCs. This specimen comes from a study of T cells in Graves' hyperthyroidism and ophthalmopathy. Study-level information: Peripheral blood samples were taken at initial diagnosis, prior to any treatment.

Amplified regions were TCR beta CDR3 sequences from RNA transcripts. With the HTBI primer set, the TCR CDR3 went through a first round of RT-PCR. TCRdb reprocessed the multiplex PCR reads with MiXCR, giving one entry per CDR3 protein. The top ten hold around 67% of the sample, which has a few hundred thousand distinct CDR3 sequences, around 25% seen once. The sequence came from a man between 50 and 59 years old with Graves' hyperthyroidism. Sequencing used blood.

The CDR3 DNA reads as TGTGCCAGCAGTGAACAGGGACATGGGAACACTGAAGCTTTCTTT. Protein sequence: CASSEQGHGNTEAFF. The chain joins TRBV2 to TRBJ1-1; tentatively, D is TRBD1 (6 bases). Per the germline V gene, CDR1 is SNHLY and CDR2 is FYNNEI. Trimming stripped 2 bases from V and 1 base from J, with 11 bases between. The CDR3 contains 15 residues.